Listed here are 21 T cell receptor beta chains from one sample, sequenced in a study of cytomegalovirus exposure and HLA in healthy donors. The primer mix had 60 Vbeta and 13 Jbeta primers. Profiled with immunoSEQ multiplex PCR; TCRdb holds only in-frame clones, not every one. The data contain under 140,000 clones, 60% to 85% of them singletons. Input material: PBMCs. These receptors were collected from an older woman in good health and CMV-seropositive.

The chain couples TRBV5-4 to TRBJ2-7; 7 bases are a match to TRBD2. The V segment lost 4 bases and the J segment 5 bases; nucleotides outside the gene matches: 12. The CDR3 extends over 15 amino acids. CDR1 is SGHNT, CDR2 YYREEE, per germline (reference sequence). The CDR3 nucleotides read TGTGCCAGCAGCCCGCCCACGGCTAGCGGCAACGAGCAGTACTTC. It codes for CASSPPTASGNEQYF. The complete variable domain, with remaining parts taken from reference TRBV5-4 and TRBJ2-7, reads ETGVTQSPTHLIKTRGQQVTLRCSSQSGHNTVSWYQQALGQGPQFIFQYYREEENGRGNFPPRFSGLQFPNYSSELNVNALELDDSALYLCASSPPTASGNEQYFGPGTRLTVT.

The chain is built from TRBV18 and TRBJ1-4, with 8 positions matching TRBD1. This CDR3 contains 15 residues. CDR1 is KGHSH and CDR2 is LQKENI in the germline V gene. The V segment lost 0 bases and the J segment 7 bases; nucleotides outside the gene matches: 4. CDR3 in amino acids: CASSPPSGGGEKLFF. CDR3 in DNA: TGTGCCAGCTCACCACCATCAGGGGGCGGTGAAAAACTGTTTTTT.

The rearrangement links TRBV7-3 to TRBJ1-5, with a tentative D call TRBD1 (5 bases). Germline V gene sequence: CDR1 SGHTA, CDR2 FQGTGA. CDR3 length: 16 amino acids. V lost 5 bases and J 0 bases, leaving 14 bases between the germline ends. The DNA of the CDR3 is TGTGCCAGCAGCAATCGGACAAAACATAGCAATCAGCCCCAGCATTTT. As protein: CASSNRTKHSNQPQHF.

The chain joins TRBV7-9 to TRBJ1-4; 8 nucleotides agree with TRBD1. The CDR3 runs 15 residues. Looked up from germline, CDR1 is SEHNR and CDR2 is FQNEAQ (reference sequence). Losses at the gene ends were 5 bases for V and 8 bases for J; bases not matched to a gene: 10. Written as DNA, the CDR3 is TGTGCCAGCAGCCCGCAGGGGGCGGGTCGAGAAAAACTGTTTTTT. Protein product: CASSPQGAGREKLFF.

In nucleotides, the CDR3 is TGTGCCACCAACTACATTAGCGGGAGGGCCCTCGCAGATACGCAGTATTTT. Translating gives CATNYISGRALADTQYF. This rearrangement joins TRBV28 to TRBJ2-3; 11 bases fit TRBD2. CDR1 and CDR2 from the germline V gene are MDHEN and SYDVKM. Germline trimming cut 10 bases from V and 4 bases from J; bases unmatched to any gene: 16. This CDR3 region has 17 residues.

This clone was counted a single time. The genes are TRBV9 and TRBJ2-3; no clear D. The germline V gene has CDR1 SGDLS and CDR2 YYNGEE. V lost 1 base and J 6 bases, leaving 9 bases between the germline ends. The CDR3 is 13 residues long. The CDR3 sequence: CASSVSGFDTQYF. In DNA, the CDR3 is TGTGCCAGCAGCGTATCCGGGTTTGATACGCAGTATTTT.

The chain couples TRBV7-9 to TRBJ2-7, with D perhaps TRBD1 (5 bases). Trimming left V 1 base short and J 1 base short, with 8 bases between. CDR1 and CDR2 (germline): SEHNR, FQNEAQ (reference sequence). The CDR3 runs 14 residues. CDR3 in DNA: TGTGCCAGCAGCTTAGAGGGGCGTTCCTACGAGCAGTACTTC. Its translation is CASSLEGRSYEQYF.

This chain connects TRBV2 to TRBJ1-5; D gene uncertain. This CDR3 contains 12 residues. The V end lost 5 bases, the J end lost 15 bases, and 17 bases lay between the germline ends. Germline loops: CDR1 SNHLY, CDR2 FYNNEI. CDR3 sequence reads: CASSIESFGGHF. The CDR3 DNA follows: TGTGCCAGCAGTATTGAGAGTTTCGGAGGGCATTTT. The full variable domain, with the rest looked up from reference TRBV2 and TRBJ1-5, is EPEVTQTPSHQVTQMGQEVILRCVPISNHLYFYWYRQILGQKVEFLVSFYNNEISEKSEIFDDQFSVERPDGSNFTLKIRSTKLEDSAMYFCASSIESFGGHFGDGTRLSIL.

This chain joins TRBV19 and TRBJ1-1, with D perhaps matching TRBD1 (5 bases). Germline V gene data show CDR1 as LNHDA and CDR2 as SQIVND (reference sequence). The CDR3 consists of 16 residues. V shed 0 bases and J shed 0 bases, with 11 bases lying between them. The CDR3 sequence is CASSIEGGAVNTEAFF. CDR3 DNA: TGTGCCAGTAGTATAGAAGGAGGGGCGGTGAACACTGAAGCTTTCTTT. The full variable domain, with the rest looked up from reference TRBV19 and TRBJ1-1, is DGGITQSPKYLFRKEGQNVTLSCEQNLNHDAMYWYRQDPGQGLRLIYYSQIVNDFQKGDIAEGYSVSREKKESFPLTVTSAQKNPTAFYLCASSIEGGAVNTEAFFGQGTRLTVV.

This CDR3 is CASSLLAGVKHNEQFF. CDR3 nucleotide sequence: TGCGCCAGCAGCTTGCTAGCGGGAGTGAAACACAATGAGCAGTTCTTC. The rearrangement joins TRBV5-1 to TRBJ2-1; 10 nucleotides match TRBD2. Germline-derived CDR1 and CDR2 are SGHRS and YFSETQ. Unmatched junction bases numbered 6, after V lost 1 base and J lost 5 bases. This CDR3 is 16 amino acids long. Drawing the rest from reference TRBV5-1 and TRBJ2-1, the complete variable domain is KAGVTQTPRYLIKTRGQQVTLSCSPISGHRSVSWYQQTPGQGLQFLFEYFSETQRNKGNFPGRFSGRQFSNSRSEMNVSTLELGDSALYLCASSLLAGVKHNEQFFGPGTRLTVL.

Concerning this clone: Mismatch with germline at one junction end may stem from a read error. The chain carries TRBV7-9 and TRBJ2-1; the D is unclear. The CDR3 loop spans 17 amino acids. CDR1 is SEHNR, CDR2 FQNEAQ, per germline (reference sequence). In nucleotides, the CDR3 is TGTTCCAGCAGCTTAGTGATTAGCTTTGGTACACACAATGAGCAGTTCTTC. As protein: CSSSLVISFGTHNEQFF.

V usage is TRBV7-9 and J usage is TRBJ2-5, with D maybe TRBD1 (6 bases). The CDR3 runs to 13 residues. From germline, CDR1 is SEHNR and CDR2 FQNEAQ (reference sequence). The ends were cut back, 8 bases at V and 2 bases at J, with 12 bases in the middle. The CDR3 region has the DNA TGTGCCAGCGCCGGACAGCCACAAGAGACCCAGTACTTC. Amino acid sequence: CASAGQPQETQYF.

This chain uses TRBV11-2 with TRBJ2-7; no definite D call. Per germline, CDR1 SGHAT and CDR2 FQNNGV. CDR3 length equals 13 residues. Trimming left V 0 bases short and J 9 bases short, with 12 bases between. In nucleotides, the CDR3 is TGTGCCAGCAGCTTAGATTATTCGCGGCGGCAGTACTTC. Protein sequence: CASSLDYSRRQYF.

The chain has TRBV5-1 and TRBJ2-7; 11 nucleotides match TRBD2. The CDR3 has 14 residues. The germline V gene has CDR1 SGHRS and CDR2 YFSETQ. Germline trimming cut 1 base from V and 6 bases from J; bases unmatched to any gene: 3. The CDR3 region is CASSLTSGSGEQYF. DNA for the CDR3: TGCGCCAGCAGCTTGACTAGCGGGAGTGGCGAGCAGTACTTC.

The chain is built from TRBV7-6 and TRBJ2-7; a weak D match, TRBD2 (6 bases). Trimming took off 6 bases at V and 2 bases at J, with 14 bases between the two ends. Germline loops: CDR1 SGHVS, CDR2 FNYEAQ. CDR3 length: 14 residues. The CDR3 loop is CASRGGGFPYEQYF. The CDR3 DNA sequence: TGTGCCAGCAGGGGAGGAGGGTTTCCCTACGAGCAGTACTTC.

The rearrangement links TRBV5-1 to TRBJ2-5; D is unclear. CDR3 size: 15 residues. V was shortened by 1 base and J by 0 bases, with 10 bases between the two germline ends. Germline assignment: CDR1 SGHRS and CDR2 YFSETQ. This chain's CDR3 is CASSLLGTDQETQYF. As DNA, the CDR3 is TGCGCCAGCAGCTTGCTCGGTACAGACCAAGAGACCCAGTACTTC.

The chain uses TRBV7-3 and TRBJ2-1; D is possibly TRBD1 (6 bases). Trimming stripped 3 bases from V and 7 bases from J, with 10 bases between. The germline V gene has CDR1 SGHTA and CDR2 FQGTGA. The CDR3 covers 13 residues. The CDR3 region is CASSLLTGNEQFF. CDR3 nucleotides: TGTGCCAGCAGCTTGCTTACAGGGAATGAGCAGTTCTTC. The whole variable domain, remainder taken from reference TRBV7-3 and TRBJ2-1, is GAGVSQTPSNKVTEKGKYVELRCDPISGHTALYWYRQSLGQGPEFLIYFQGTGAADDSGLPNDRFFAVRPEGSVSTLKIQRTERGDSAVYLCASSLLTGNEQFFGPGTRLTVL.

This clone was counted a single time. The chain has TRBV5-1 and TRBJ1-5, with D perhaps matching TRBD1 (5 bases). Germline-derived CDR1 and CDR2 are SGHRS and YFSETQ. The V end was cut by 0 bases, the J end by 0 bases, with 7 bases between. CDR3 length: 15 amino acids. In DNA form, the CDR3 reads TGCGCCAGCAGCTTGGAGGGGAATAGCAATCAGCCCCAGCATTTT. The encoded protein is CASSLEGNSNQPQHF.

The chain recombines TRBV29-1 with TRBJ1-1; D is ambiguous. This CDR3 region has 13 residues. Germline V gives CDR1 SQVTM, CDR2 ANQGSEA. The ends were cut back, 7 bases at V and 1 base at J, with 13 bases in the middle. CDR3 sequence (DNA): TGCAGCGGAACTCGATCAACGAACACTGAAGCTTTCTTT. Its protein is CSGTRSTNTEAFF.

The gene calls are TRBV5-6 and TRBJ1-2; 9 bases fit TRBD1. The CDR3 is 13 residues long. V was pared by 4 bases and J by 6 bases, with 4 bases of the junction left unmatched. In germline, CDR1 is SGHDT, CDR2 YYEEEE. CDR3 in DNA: TGTGCCAGCAGCCGGACAGGGGTTAATGGCTACACCTTC. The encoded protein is CASSRTGVNGYTF.

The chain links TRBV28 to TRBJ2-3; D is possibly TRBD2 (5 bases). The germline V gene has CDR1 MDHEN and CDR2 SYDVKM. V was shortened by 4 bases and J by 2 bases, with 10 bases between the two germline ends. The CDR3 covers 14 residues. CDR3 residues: CASSSEGLTDTQYF. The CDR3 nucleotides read TGTGCCAGCAGTTCCGAGGGTCTCACAGATACGCAGTATTTT.